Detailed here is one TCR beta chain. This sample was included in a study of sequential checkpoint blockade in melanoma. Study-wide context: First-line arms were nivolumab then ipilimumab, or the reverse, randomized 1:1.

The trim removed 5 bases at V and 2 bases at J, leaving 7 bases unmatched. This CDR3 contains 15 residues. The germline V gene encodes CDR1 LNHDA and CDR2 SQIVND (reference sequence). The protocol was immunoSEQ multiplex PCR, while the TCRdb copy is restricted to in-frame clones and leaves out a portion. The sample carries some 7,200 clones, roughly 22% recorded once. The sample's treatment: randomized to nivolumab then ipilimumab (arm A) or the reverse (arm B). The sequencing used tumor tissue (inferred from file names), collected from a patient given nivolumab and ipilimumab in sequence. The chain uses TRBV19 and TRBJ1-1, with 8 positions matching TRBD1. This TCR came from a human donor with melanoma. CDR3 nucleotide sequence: TGTGCCAGTAGTGGATCAGGGGGCGTAAACACTGAAGCTTTCTTT. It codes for CASSGSGGVNTEAFF.